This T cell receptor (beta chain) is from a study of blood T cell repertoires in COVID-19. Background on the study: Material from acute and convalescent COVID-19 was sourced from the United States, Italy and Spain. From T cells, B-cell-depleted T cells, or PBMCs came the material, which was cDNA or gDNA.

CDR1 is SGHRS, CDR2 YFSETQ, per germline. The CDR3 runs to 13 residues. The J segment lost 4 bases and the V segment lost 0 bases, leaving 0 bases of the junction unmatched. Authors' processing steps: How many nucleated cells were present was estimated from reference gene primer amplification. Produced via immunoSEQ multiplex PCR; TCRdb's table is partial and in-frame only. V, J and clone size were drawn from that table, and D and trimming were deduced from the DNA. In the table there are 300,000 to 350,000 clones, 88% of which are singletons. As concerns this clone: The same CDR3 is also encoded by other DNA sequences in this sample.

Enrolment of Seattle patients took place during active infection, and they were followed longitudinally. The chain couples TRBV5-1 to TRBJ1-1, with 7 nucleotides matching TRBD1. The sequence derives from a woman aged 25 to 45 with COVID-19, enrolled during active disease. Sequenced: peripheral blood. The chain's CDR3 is CASSLDRGTEAFF. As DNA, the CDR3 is TGCGCCAGCAGCTTGGACAGGGGCACTGAAGCTTTCTTT.